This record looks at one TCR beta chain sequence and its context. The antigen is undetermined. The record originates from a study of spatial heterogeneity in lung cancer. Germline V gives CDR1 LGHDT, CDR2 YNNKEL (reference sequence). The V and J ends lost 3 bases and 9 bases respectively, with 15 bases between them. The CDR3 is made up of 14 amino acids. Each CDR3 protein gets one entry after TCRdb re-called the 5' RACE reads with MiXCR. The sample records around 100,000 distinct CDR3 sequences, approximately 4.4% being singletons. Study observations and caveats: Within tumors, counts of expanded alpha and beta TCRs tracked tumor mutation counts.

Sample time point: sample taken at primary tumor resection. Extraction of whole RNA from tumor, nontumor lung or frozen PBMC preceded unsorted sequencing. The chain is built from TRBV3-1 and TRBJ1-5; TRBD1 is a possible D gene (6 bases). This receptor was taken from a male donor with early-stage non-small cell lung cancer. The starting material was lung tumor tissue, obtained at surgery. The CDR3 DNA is TGTGCCAGCAGCCACCAACAGGGAAGCGGGCCCCAGCATTTT. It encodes CASSHQQGSGPQHF.